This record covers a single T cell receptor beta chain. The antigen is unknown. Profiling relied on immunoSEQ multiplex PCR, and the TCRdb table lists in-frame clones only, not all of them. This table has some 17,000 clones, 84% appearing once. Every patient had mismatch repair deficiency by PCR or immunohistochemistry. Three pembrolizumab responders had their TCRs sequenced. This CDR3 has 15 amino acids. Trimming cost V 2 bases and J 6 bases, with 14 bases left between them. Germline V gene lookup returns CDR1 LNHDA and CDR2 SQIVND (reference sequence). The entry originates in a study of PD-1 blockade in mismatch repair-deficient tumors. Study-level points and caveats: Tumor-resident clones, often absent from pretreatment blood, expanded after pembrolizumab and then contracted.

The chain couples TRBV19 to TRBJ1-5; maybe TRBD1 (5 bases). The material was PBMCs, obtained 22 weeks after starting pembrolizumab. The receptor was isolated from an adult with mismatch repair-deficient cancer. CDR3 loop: CASSIRAGPGQPQHF. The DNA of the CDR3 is TGTGCCAGTAGTATACGGGCAGGGCCGGGTCAGCCCCAGCATTTT. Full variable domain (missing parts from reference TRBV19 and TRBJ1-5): DGGITQSPKYLFRKEGQNVTLSCEQNLNHDAMYWYRQDPGQGLRLIYYSQIVNDFQKGDIAEGYSVSREKKESFPLTVTSAQKNPTAFYLCASSIRAGPGQPQHFGDGTRLSIL.